The 17 T cell receptor beta chains in this list originate from one sample, sequenced in a study of cytomegalovirus exposure and HLA in healthy donors. PCR primers comprised 60 Vbeta and 13 Jbeta primers. Clones were read by immunoSEQ multiplex PCR, and TCRdb kept only the in-frame ones, dropping some. Among roughly 150,000 clones listed, about 80% were seen once. Sequencing was done on a sample of PBMCs. These receptors came from a middle-aged woman in good health and CMV-seronegative.

This clone was counted a few times. The chain combines TRBV9 with TRBJ2-2; D remains ambiguous. The germline V gene encodes CDR1 SGDLS and CDR2 YYNGEE. V lost 2 bases to trimming and J lost 7 bases, with 3 bases between them. The CDR3 spans 11 residues. The CDR3 DNA follows: TGTGCCAGCAGCGTCGGCGGGGAGCTGTTTTTT. It codes for CASSVGGELFF.

This clone was observed a handful of times. The chain employs TRBV6-6 and TRBJ1-5; the match to TRBD1 covers 7 bases. The CDR3 extends over 14 amino acids. With 8 bases clipped from V and 1 base from J, the junction kept 5 bases outside the gene matches. Germline V gives CDR1 MNHNY, CDR2 SVGAGI (reference sequence). CDR3 protein: CASLGQKSNQPQHF. Here the CDR3 DNA reads TGTGCCAGCTTGGGACAGAAGAGCAATCAGCCCCAGCATTTT.

The rearrangement uses TRBV7-9 and TRBJ2-7; D gene ambiguous. V was cut by 5 bases and J by 3 bases, with 20 bases left in between. Germline V CDR1 and CDR2: SEHNR, FQNEAQ (reference sequence). The CDR3 loop spans 16 amino acids. CDR3 sequence: CASSRALTVTNYEQYF. In DNA form, the CDR3 reads TGTGCCAGCAGCCGTGCCCTGACGGTTACTAACTACGAGCAGTACTTC. Drawing the rest from reference TRBV7-9 and TRBJ2-7, the complete variable domain is DTGVSQNPRHKITKRGQNVTFRCDPISEHNRLYWYRQTLGQGPEFLTYFQNEAQLEKSRLLSDRFSAERPKGSFSTLEIQRTEQGDSAMYLCASSRALTVTNYEQYFGPGTRLTVT.

J is TRBJ2-5 and V is TRBV7-8; 8 bases are shared with TRBD2. The CDR3 has 16 residues. Trimming at V came to 1 base and at J to 0 bases, leaving 4 bases not matched to a gene. The germline CDR1 and CDR2 sequences are SGHVS and FQNEAQ. The CDR3 sequence: CASSLESSGNQETQYF. CDR3 in DNA: TGTGCCAGCAGCTTAGAGAGTAGCGGGAACCAAGAGACCCAGTACTTC.

This chain connects TRBV6-1 to TRBJ2-7, with 8 bases lining up with TRBD1. Germline trimming cut 7 bases from V and 3 bases from J; bases unmatched to any gene: 11. Germline-derived CDR1 and CDR2 are MNHNS and SASEGT. CDR3 length: 15 amino acids. The CDR3: CASTFGTGLSYEQYF. CDR3 DNA sequence: TGTGCCAGCACCTTCGGGACAGGCTTAAGCTACGAGCAGTACTTC.

This chain joins TRBV7-9 and TRBJ2-1; 11 bases line up with TRBD2. Per the germline V gene, CDR1 is SEHNR and CDR2 is FQNEAQ (reference sequence). With V trimmed by 4 bases and J by 8 bases, 1 base remained unmatched. This CDR3 contains 13 residues. The CDR3 nucleotides are TGTGCCAGCAGCTGGGGACTAGCGGATGAGCAGTTCTTC. It encodes CASSWGLADEQFF. Full variable domain (outside the CDR3, taken from reference TRBV7-9 and TRBJ2-1): DTGVSQNPRHKITKRGQNVTFRCDPISEHNRLYWYRQTLGQGPEFLTYFQNEAQLEKSRLLSDRFSAERPKGSFSTLEIQRTEQGDSAMYLCASSWGLADEQFFGPGTRLTVL.

The chain uses TRBV11-2 and TRBJ2-2; 7 nucleotides match TRBD2. V lost 5 bases, J lost 2 bases, and 5 bases stayed unmatched. Germline-derived CDR1 and CDR2 are SGHAT and FQNNGV. This CDR3 region has 15 residues. CDR3: CASSLAGLNTGELFF. The CDR3 DNA sequence: TGTGCCAGCAGCCTGGCGGGACTAAACACCGGGGAGCTGTTTTTT.

This clone has just one count. The chain is built from TRBV5-1 and TRBJ2-2, with 8 bases fitting TRBD1. CDR3 length equals 14 residues. Germline V lookup: CDR1 SGHRS, CDR2 YFSETQ. Trimming at V came to 7 bases and at J to 2 bases, leaving 4 bases not matched to a gene. CDR3 DNA: TGCGCCAGCGGACAGGGAGTTAACACCGGGGAGCTGTTTTTT. Protein: CASGQGVNTGELFF.

The chain is built from TRBV7-3 and TRBJ2-3; 7 nucleotides line up with TRBD2. Germline CDR1 reads SGHTA; CDR2 reads FQGTGA. The CDR3 sequence is 15 residues long. This CDR3 reads CASSMASGSTDTQYF. In DNA, the CDR3 is TGTGCGTCAAGTATGGCTAGCGGTAGCACAGATACGCAGTATTTT.

The chain is built from TRBV4-1 and TRBJ2-3; TRBD2 agrees at 9 bases. After removal of 1 base from V and 7 bases from J, the junction contained 12 bases not matched to a gene. The CDR3 covers 17 residues. In germline, CDR1 is MGHRA, CDR2 YSYEKL. In DNA, the CDR3 is TGCGCCAGCAGCCAAGTCGGCGGGGGGGATTACCTATATACGCAGTATTTT. This gives the protein CASSQVGGGDYLYTQYF.

About this clone: Distinct nucleotide sequences in the sample also encode this CDR3. V gene TRBV7-2 combines with J gene TRBJ2-5; possible D gene TRBD1, 6 bases. Trimming took off 1 base at V and 2 bases at J, with 11 bases between the two ends. The germline V gene encodes CDR1 SGHTA and CDR2 FQGNSA. This CDR3 is 15 amino acids long. The CDR3 protein is CASSLGGTRQETQYF. The CDR3 coding sequence is TGTGCCAGCAGCTTAGGTGGGACAAGACAAGAGACCCAGTACTTC.

The rearrangement uses TRBV11-2 and TRBJ1-2; D call uncertain. Germline V gene sequence: CDR1 SGHAT, CDR2 FQNNGV. V lost 6 bases and J lost 4, with 18 bases in between. The CDR3 is made up of 15 amino acids. The CDR3 DNA is TGTGCCAGCAGTTCAAACCCCAGGAATCGCTATGGCTACACCTTC. Its translation: CASSSNPRNRYGYTF.

V usage is TRBV7-2 and J usage is TRBJ2-5, with TRBD1 as a possible D gene (6 bases). V was pared by 6 bases and J by 5 bases, with 16 bases between. The CDR3 runs 14 residues. The germline V gene has CDR1 SGHTA and CDR2 FQGNSA. CDR3 DNA sequence: TGTGCCAGCAGTTGGACAGACTCAGGGGAGACCCAGTACTTC. It encodes CASSWTDSGETQYF.

V gene TRBV11-2 combines with J gene TRBJ2-1; possible D gene TRBD2, 5 bases. Trimming removed 5 bases from V and 0 bases from J, with 8 bases in between. Looked up from germline, CDR1 is SGHAT and CDR2 is FQNNGV. The CDR3 covers 14 residues. In nucleotides, the CDR3 is TGTGCCAGCAGCCCGGGGAGCTCCTACAATGAGCAGTTCTTC. Protein product: CASSPGSSYNEQFF.

The chain has TRBV6-1 and TRBJ2-7; TRBD1 agrees at 9 bases. V was pared by 2 bases and J by 2 bases, with 4 bases of the junction left unmatched. In germline, CDR1 is MNHNS, CDR2 SASEGT. There are 15 residues in the CDR3. The CDR3 DNA follows: TGTGCCAGCAGTGAACCGGACAGGGGCCCCTACGAGCAGTACTTC. It is translated as CASSEPDRGPYEQYF.

The V and J genes are TRBV6-1 and TRBJ2-7; D is possibly TRBD1 (6 bases). Trimming left V 0 bases short and J 3 bases short, with 15 bases between. From germline, CDR1 is MNHNS and CDR2 SASEGT. The CDR3 runs to 16 residues. The CDR3 spells CASSEASGVSFYEQYF. CDR3 bases: TGTGCCAGCAGTGAAGCCTCAGGGGTTAGTTTCTACGAGCAGTACTTC.

This clone was counted between two and nine times. The chain links TRBV7-2 to TRBJ2-7, with a possible D match to TRBD2 (6 bases). V lost 0 bases and J 4 bases, leaving 19 bases between the germline ends. CDR1 and CDR2 from the germline V gene are SGHTA and FQGNSA. The CDR3 has 17 residues. The CDR3 coding sequence is TGTGCCAGCAGCTTAGCGCGGGGTCGGGGACGAGAGTACGAGCAGTACTTC. Translation: CASSLARGRGREYEQYF.